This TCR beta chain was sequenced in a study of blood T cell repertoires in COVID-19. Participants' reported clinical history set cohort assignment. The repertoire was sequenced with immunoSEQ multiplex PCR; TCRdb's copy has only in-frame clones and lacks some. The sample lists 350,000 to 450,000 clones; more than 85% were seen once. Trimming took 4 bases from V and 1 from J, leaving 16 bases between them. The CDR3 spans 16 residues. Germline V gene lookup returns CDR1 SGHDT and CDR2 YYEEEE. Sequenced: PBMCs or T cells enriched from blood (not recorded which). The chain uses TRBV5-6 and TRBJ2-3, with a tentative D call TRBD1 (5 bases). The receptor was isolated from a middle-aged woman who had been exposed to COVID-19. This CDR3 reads CASSRNPKGGTDTQYF. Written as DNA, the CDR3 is TGTGCCAGCAGCCGTAACCCTAAAGGGGGCACAGATACGCAGTATTTT. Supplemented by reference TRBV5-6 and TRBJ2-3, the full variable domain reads DAGVTQSPTHLIKTRGQQVTLRCSPKSGHDTVSWYQQALGQGPQFIFQYYEEEERQRGNFPDRFSGHQFPNYSSELNVNALLLGDSALYLCASSRNPKGGTDTQYFGPGTRLTVL.